The 12 T cell receptor beta chains below come from one sample, sequenced in a study of human T cells and chemical hapten exposure. Unfractionated whole blood yielded the extracted total RNA. TCRdb called the 5' RACE reads again in MiXCR, with one record for every CDR3 protein. The repertoire holds roughly 82,000 distinct CDR3 sequences, with roughly 15% as singletons. The receptor source for this set is a female donor in good health.

The J gene is TRBJ1-1, the V gene TRBV12-3 or TRBV12-4, with no clear D. Deletions cut 3 bases from V and 3 bases from J, with 5 bases between. The CDR3 runs to 12 residues. CDR3 nucleotide sequence: TGTGCCAGCAGTTTGCCGGACACTGAAGCTTTCTTT. Residues: CASSLPDTEAFF.

The gene calls are TRBV20-1 and TRBJ1-2; TRBD1 aligns across 7 bases. The ends lost 7 bases at V and 6 bases at J; junction bases unmatched: 11. Germline V gene data show CDR1 as DFQATT and CDR2 as SNEGSKA (reference sequence). The CDR3 loop spans 13 amino acids. Here the CDR3 DNA reads TGCAGTGTTTTTGGGGACAGATTTCATGGCTACACCTTC. Protein sequence: CSVFGDRFHGYTF.

This clonotype was counted a few times. The chain links TRBV4-1 to TRBJ2-3; possibly TRBD2 for D (7 bases). CDR1 is MGHRA, CDR2 YSYEKL, per germline. V gave up 5 bases and J gave up 5 bases, with 14 bases separating them. This CDR3 region has 14 residues. This CDR3 is CASSVRGGVDTQYF. The CDR3 DNA is TGCGCCAGCAGCGTCAGAGGGGGGGTAGATACGCAGTATTTT.

The chain employs TRBV20-1 and TRBJ2-1, with 7 bases identical to TRBD1. After removal of 0 bases from V and 6 bases from J, the junction contained 11 bases not matched to a gene. Germline CDR1 DFQATT, CDR2 SNEGSKA (reference sequence). The CDR3 is 16 residues long. The chain's CDR3 is CSARDLGGPTVNEQFF. The CDR3 DNA reads as TGCAGTGCTAGAGATCTAGGGGGCCCTACCGTCAATGAGCAGTTCTTC.

CDR3 region: CAISPDIVEAFF. The CDR3 DNA reads TGTGCCATCAGTCCGGACATCGTTGAAGCTTTCTTT. The V call is TRBV10-3, the J call TRBJ1-1; TRBD1 is a possible D gene (5 bases). From germline, CDR1 is ENHRY and CDR2 SYGVKD. The CDR3 has 12 residues. Trimming took off 5 bases at V and 7 bases at J, with 11 bases between the two ends.

This clonotype was seen a few times. V and J are TRBV18 and TRBJ1-4; D gene ambiguous. Trimming took off 6 bases at V and 0 bases at J, with 11 bases between the two ends. CDR3 length: 15 residues. The germline V gene has CDR1 KGHSH and CDR2 LQKENI. The CDR3 bases are TGTGCCAGCTCGCAAGCGCTTGCAACTAATGAAAAACTGTTTTTT. Its translation is CASSQALATNEKLFF.

The V and J genes are TRBV7-9 and TRBJ2-1; no clear D gene. Germline assignment: CDR1 SEHNR and CDR2 FQNEAQ (reference sequence). V dropped 5 bases and J dropped 1 base, with 15 bases sitting between them. The CDR3 is 16 residues long. CDR3 sequence reads: CASSTIREKSYNEQFF. The CDR3 DNA reads TGTGCCAGCAGCACCATTCGAGAGAAGTCCTACAATGAGCAGTTCTTC.

This clonotype has at least ten counts. The gene calls are TRBV20-1 and TRBJ2-5; tentatively, D is TRBD2 (5 bases). Germline V gene lookup returns CDR1 DFQATT and CDR2 SNEGSKA (reference sequence). Trimming stripped 6 bases from V and 1 base from J, with 15 bases between. The CDR3 length is 14 residues. CDR3 sequence: CSAPPSPGQETQYF. The CDR3 region has the DNA TGCAGTGCGCCTCCTAGCCCAGGCCAAGAGACCCAGTACTTC.

V and J are TRBV5-8 and TRBJ1-1; D not certain. V was cut by 1 base and J by 0 bases, with 7 bases left in between. Germline V gene lookup returns CDR1 SGHTS and CDR2 YDEGEE. This CDR3 contains 14 residues. This chain's CDR3 is CASSLFSMNTEAFF. The CDR3 bases are TGTGCCAGCAGCTTGTTCAGCATGAACACTGAAGCTTTCTTT. The whole variable domain, filled in from reference TRBV5-8 and TRBJ1-1, reads EAGVTQSPTHLIKTRGQQATLRCSPISGHTSVYWYQQALGLGLQFLLWYDEGEERNRGNFPPRFSGRQFPNYSSELNVNALELEDSALYLCASSLFSMNTEAFFGQGTRLTVV.

The rearrangement links TRBV5-4 to TRBJ2-1, with D perhaps matching TRBD2 (7 bases). Trimming stripped 4 bases from V and 0 bases from J, with 14 bases between. The CDR3 is made up of 16 amino acids. The germline V gene has CDR1 SGHNT and CDR2 YYREEE (reference sequence). The CDR3 DNA reads as TGTGCCAGCAGCAATAAGGGGGGGAGCTCCTACAATGAGCAGTTCTTC. The encoded protein is CASSNKGGSSYNEQFF.

This clonotype was seen only a few times. CDR3 amino acids: CASSVARDRGRVPEAFF. CDR3 sequence (DNA): TGTGCCAGCAGTGTAGCTCGGGACAGGGGGCGCGTCCCTGAAGCTTTCTTT. The chain recombines TRBV27 with TRBJ1-1, with TRBD1 matching over 12 bases. The CDR3 covers 17 residues. V lost 5 bases and J lost 6; bases outside the gene matches: 13. Germline CDR1 MNHEY, CDR2 SMNVEV (reference sequence).

This chain connects TRBV7-2 to TRBJ1-2; D is undetermined. The CDR3 is 14 amino acids. Germline-derived CDR1 and CDR2 are SGHTA and FQGNSA. Trimming stripped 5 bases from V and 4 bases from J, with 14 bases between. Written as DNA, the CDR3 is TGTGCCAGCAGCCCCCAAGGAGAAGCCTATGGCTACACCTTC. Encoded protein: CASSPQGEAYGYTF.